This T cell receptor (beta chain) emerged from a study of OX40 agonist ivuxolimab in advanced cancers. Study summary: Dose-escalation patients suffered from hepatocellular carcinoma, melanoma, renal cell or head and neck cancer. The dose-escalation cohort was over 65% male, with a mean age of around 60 years, ranging roughly 20 to 90. One hepatocellular carcinoma and a couple of cutaneous melanoma patients partially responded.

With respect to this clone: Its cognate antigen is unknown.

Findings and limits, study-wide: In a subset of nonresponders, normalized T-cell clonal expansion was also low.

Sequencing was performed with immunoSEQ multiplex PCR; in TCRdb, only in-frame clones are kept and a portion is missing. The sample lists about 10,000 clones; 88% were seen once. The CDR3 runs to 14 residues. The V end was cut by 4 bases, the J end by 0 bases, with 7 bases between. The germline gives CDR1 SGHAT, CDR2 FQNNGV. This receptor was obtained from an adult with an advanced solid tumor such as melanoma, head and neck, liver or kidney cancer. Sequences were derived from CD4+ or CD8+ T cells sorted from blood, sampled in a trial of the OX40 agonist ivuxolimab. The rearrangement joins TRBV11-2 to TRBJ1-3, with no clear D. Written as DNA, the CDR3 is TGTGCCAGCAGCTCCCGCACCTCTGGAAACACCATATATTTT. Translation gives CASSSRTSGNTIYF.